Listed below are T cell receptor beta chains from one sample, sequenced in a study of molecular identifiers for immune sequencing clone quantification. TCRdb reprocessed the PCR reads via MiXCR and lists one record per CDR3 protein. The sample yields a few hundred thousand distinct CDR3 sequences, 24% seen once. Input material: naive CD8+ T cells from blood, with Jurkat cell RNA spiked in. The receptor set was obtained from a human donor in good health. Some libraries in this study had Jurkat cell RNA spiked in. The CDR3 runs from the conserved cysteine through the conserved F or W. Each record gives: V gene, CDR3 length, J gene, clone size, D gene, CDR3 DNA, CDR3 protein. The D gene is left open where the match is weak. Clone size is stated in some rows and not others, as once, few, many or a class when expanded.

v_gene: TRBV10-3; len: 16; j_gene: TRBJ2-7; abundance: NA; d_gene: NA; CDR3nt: TGTGCCATCAGTGGCCCTGATGGGGGAAGCTCCTGCGAGCAGTACTTC; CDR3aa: CAISGPDGGSSCEQYF
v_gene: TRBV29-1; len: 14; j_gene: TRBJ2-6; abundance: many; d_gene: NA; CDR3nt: TGCAGCGTTGAGGGATTCTCTGGGGCCAACGTCCTGACTTTC; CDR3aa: CSVEGFSGANVLTF
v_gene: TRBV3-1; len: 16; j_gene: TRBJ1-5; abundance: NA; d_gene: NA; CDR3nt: TGTGCCAGCAGCCAAGGCATGATGGAGGGTCATCAGCCCCAGCATTTT; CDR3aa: CASSQGMMEGHQPQHF
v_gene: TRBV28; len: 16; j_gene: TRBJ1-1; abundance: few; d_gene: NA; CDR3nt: TGTGCCAGCAGTTTAGGCATCCGACAGACAAACACTGAAGCTTTCTTT; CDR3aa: CASSLGIRQTNTEAFF
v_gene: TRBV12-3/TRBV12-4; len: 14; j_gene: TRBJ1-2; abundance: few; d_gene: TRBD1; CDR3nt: TGTGCCAGCAGTTTAGCGCTACAGGGGTTTGCCTACACCTTC; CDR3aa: CASSLALQGFAYTF
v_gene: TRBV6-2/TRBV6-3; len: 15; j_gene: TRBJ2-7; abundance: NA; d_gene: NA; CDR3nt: TGTGCCAGCAGTTACGGCCCAGGTAACTCCTACGGGCAGTACTTC; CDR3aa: CASSYGPGNSYGQYF
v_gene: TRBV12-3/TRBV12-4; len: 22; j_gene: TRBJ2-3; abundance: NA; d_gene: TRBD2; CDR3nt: TGTGCCAGCAGTTTAACCCCCGAAGGAAGGGGACTAGCGGCTTCTAGCACAGATACGCAGTATTTT; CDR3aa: CASSLTPEGRGLAASSTDTQYF
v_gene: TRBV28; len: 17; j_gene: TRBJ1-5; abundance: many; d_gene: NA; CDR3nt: TGTGCCAGCAGTTTTCCCCCGAGTGGATTTAGCAATCAGCCCCAGCATTTT; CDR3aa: CASSFPPSGFSNQPQHF
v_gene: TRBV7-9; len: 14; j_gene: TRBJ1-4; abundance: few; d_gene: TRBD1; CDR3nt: TGTGCCAGCAGCTTCGGGACAGGGGGTTTAAAACTGTTTTTT; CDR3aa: CASSFGTGGLKLFF
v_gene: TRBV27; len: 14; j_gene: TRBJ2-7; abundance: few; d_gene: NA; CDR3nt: TGTGCCAGCAGTCCATTATTGGGAAAGTACGAGCAGTACTTC; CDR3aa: CASSPLLGKYEQYF
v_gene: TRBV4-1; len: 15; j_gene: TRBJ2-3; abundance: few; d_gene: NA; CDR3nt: TGCGCCAGCAGCCAAGAGGTCGGGGTCCCAGATACGCAGTATTTT; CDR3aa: CASSQEVGVPDTQYF
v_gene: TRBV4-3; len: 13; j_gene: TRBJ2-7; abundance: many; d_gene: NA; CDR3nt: TGCGCCAGCAGCCTCCTTCTAGAGTACGAGCAGTACTTC; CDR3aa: CASSLLLEYEQYF
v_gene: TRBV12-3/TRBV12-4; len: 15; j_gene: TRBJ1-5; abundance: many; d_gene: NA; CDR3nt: TGTGCCAGCAGCCTTGGTGGGGGGAGCGATCAGCCCCAGCATTTT; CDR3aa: CASSLGGGSDQPQHF
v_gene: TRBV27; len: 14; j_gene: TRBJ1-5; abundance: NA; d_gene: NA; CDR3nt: TGTGCCAGCAGTTTTCAGGAGGGTCGCCAGCCCCAGCATTTT; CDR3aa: CASSFQEGRQPQHF